Listed below are T cell receptor beta chains from one sample, sequenced in a study of shared clonotypes between healthy human individuals. Clones were read by immunoSEQ multiplex PCR, and TCRdb kept only the in-frame ones, dropping some. The repertoire holds more than 500,000 clones, with roughly 95% as singletons. Sequenced input: naive CD4+ T cells sorted from blood. The receptor source for this set is a woman aged 25 to 39 in good health. Both conserved end residues are part of each CDR3. The D gene is left open where the match is weak. Clone size is not always given. Where it is, it says once, few, many or a class for expanded clones.

cdr3_nt: TGTGCCAGCTGTACAGGGGGCGATTGGTGCACTGAAGCTTTCTTT
cdr3_aa: CASCTGGDWCTEAFF
j_call: TRBJ1-1
d_call: TRBD1
clone_size: .
v_call: TRBV27

cdr3_nt: TGTGCCAGCAGTGAAGGACAGGGGGCCAATTACGAGCAGTACTTC
cdr3_aa: CASSEGQGANYEQYF
j_call: TRBJ2-7
d_call: TRBD1
clone_size: .
v_call: TRBV2

cdr3_nt: TGCGCCAGCAGCCAAGGGCGGGGACAGGGTAGGTACGAGCAGTACTTC
cdr3_aa: CASSQGRGQGRYEQYF
j_call: TRBJ2-7
d_call: TRBD1
clone_size: .
v_call: TRBV4-1

cdr3_nt: TGTGCCAGCAGCTTTAGCGGGAAAGCCTACAATGAGCAGTTCTTC
cdr3_aa: CASSFSGKAYNEQFF
j_call: TRBJ2-1
d_call: TRBD2
clone_size: .
v_call: TRBV5-4

cdr3_nt: TGTGCCAGCAGTTTATTTGCGGGGGAAGAGGGTCAGCCCCAGCATTTT
cdr3_aa: CASSLFAGEEGQPQHF
j_call: TRBJ1-5
d_call: .
clone_size: .
v_call: TRBV28

cdr3_nt: TGTGCCAGCAGTTACTCGAGGCAGGGGTTAAGTTATGGCTACACCTTC
cdr3_aa: CASSYSRQGLSYGYTF
j_call: TRBJ1-2
d_call: .
clone_size: .
v_call: TRBV6-6

cdr3_nt: TGTGCCAGCAGACAGGGCCTTGGGTACGAGCAGTACTTC
cdr3_aa: CASRQGLGYEQYF
j_call: TRBJ2-7
d_call: .
clone_size: .
v_call: TRBV28

cdr3_nt: TGTGCCACCAGCAGAGATCAGGGGTCGTTGGCAGATACGCAGTATTTT
cdr3_aa: CATSRDQGSLADTQYF
j_call: TRBJ2-3
d_call: .
clone_size: .
v_call: TRBV15

cdr3_nt: TGTGCCAGCTCACCATTTACAGAGAACACTGAAGCTTTCTTT
cdr3_aa: CASSPFTENTEAFF
j_call: TRBJ1-1
d_call: .
clone_size: .
v_call: TRBV18

cdr3_nt: TGTGCCAGCAGTTTTGAACACCCCGTCTCCTACGAGCAGTACTTC
cdr3_aa: CASSFEHPVSYEQYF
j_call: TRBJ2-7
d_call: .
clone_size: once
v_call: TRBV28

cdr3_nt: TGCGCCAGCAGCCCAGGGGGAACGAACACCGGGGAGCTGTTTTTT
cdr3_aa: CASSPGGTNTGELFF
j_call: TRBJ2-2
d_call: TRBD1
clone_size: .
v_call: TRBV5-1

cdr3_nt: TGTGCCAGCAGCTTATATCCCCCAGGGGGGACATCCTGGAACACTGAAGCTTTCTTT
cdr3_aa: CASSLYPPGGTSWNTEAFF
j_call: TRBJ1-1
d_call: TRBD1
clone_size: .
v_call: TRBV7-8

cdr3_nt: TGTGCCAGCACCCGGACAGGGTGGGGCGGGGAGCTGTTTTTT
cdr3_aa: CASTRTGWGGELFF
j_call: TRBJ2-2
d_call: TRBD1
clone_size: .
v_call: TRBV25-1

cdr3_nt: TGTGCCAGCAGTTCTAGCGCAGAAGGCACAGATACGCAGTATTTT
cdr3_aa: CASSSSAEGTDTQYF
j_call: TRBJ2-3
d_call: .
clone_size: .
v_call: TRBV28

cdr3_nt: TGTGCCAGCAGCTCAAGCGGGAGGGCTGGATCTGAGCAGTTCTTC
cdr3_aa: CASSSSGRAGSEQFF
j_call: TRBJ2-1
d_call: TRBD2
clone_size: .
v_call: TRBV11-2

cdr3_nt: TGTGCCAGCAGTGACGCCGTAAATCAGCCCCAGCATTTT
cdr3_aa: CASSDAVNQPQHF
j_call: TRBJ1-5
d_call: .
clone_size: .
v_call: TRBV6-1

cdr3_nt: TGTGCCAGCAGCACCTCGGGTAATAACTATGGCTACACCTTC
cdr3_aa: CASSTSGNNYGYTF
j_call: TRBJ1-2
d_call: .
clone_size: once
v_call: TRBV28

cdr3_nt: TGTGCCAGCAGCTTAGACCCCGGCAGGGGGCGTTCCACCGGGGAGCTGTTTTTT
cdr3_aa: CASSLDPGRGRSTGELFF
j_call: TRBJ2-2
d_call: TRBD1
clone_size: .
v_call: TRBV7-9

cdr3_nt: TGTGCCTGGAGTACCCCGGTGGGGGGGCAGTACTTC
cdr3_aa: CAWSTPVGGQYF
j_call: TRBJ2-5
d_call: TRBD2
clone_size: .
v_call: TRBV30

cdr3_nt: TGCGCCAGCAGCCCTGGACAGGGGAGATTCAATGAGCAGTTCTTC
cdr3_aa: CASSPGQGRFNEQFF
j_call: TRBJ2-1
d_call: TRBD1
clone_size: .
v_call: TRBV5-1

cdr3_nt: TGTGCCAGCAGTTACTTCGGGCAGGGAATCGACGAGCAGTACTTC
cdr3_aa: CASSYFGQGIDEQYF
j_call: TRBJ2-7
d_call: .
clone_size: once
v_call: TRBV6-6

cdr3_nt: TGCGCCAGCAGCTGGGCGACAGGGGTTGGAAACACCATATATTTT
cdr3_aa: CASSWATGVGNTIYF
j_call: TRBJ1-3
d_call: TRBD1
clone_size: .
v_call: TRBV5-1

cdr3_nt: TGTGCCACCAACCAGGCCAGCGGGGGATCTTTGAACATTCAGTACTTC
cdr3_aa: CATNQASGGSLNIQYF
j_call: TRBJ2-4
d_call: TRBD2
clone_size: .
v_call: TRBV28

cdr3_nt: TGTGCCAGCAGCTCAGCTAGCGGGAGGATCTCCGAGCAGTACTTC
cdr3_aa: CASSSASGRISEQYF
j_call: TRBJ2-7
d_call: TRBD2
clone_size: .
v_call: TRBV6-5

cdr3_nt: TGCAGCGTCGCAAACAGGGAACCCGGGGAGCTGTTTTTT
cdr3_aa: CSVANREPGELFF
j_call: TRBJ2-2
d_call: .
clone_size: .
v_call: TRBV29-1

cdr3_nt: TGTGCCTGGAGGGTCGTGGATGAGCAGTTCTTC
cdr3_aa: CAWRVVDEQFF
j_call: TRBJ2-1
d_call: .
clone_size: .
v_call: TRBV30

cdr3_nt: TGTGCCAGTAGTCCCCAGGAATATGGCTACACCTTC
cdr3_aa: CASSPQEYGYTF
j_call: TRBJ1-2
d_call: .
clone_size: once
v_call: TRBV19

cdr3_nt: TGTGCCAGCAGTGTACGAGGACTAGCTATTTACGAGCAGTACTTC
cdr3_aa: CASSVRGLAIYEQYF
j_call: TRBJ2-7
d_call: TRBD2
clone_size: .
v_call: TRBV6-1

cdr3_nt: TGTGCCATCTCGGGATCGACCTACGAGCAGTACTTC
cdr3_aa: CAISGSTYEQYF
j_call: TRBJ2-7
d_call: .
clone_size: .
v_call: TRBV28

cdr3_nt: TGCGCCAGCAGCACCCGGACAGGGGGCATCAATGAGCAGTTCTTC
cdr3_aa: CASSTRTGGINEQFF
j_call: TRBJ2-1
d_call: TRBD1
clone_size: .
v_call: TRBV5-1

cdr3_nt: TGCGCCAGCAGTGATGACTGGGGCCAGAATCAGCCCCAGCATTTT
cdr3_aa: CASSDDWGQNQPQHF
j_call: TRBJ1-5
d_call: .
clone_size: .
v_call: TRBV10-2

cdr3_nt: TGTGCCAGCAGCTTGGACAGACACTATGGCTACACCTTC
cdr3_aa: CASSLDRHYGYTF
j_call: TRBJ1-2
d_call: .
clone_size: .
v_call: TRBV5-4

cdr3_nt: TGTGCCAGCAGTGATGGACTAGCGGGAGATACGCAGTATTTT
cdr3_aa: CASSDGLAGDTQYF
j_call: TRBJ2-3
d_call: TRBD2
clone_size: once
v_call: TRBV6-6

cdr3_nt: TGTGCTAGTGGTTCCCCCGCGGGGGTGTTCTTC
cdr3_aa: CASGSPAGVFF
j_call: TRBJ2-1
d_call: TRBD2
clone_size: .
v_call: TRBV12-5

cdr3_nt: TGTGCCAGCAGCCAAGCCAGGGGGCGATATGAGACCCAGTACTTC
cdr3_aa: CASSQARGRYETQYF
j_call: TRBJ2-5
d_call: TRBD1
clone_size: .
v_call: TRBV4-2

cdr3_nt: TGTGCCAGCAGTTTAGCTAGCGGGGTTAACAATGAGCAGTTCTTC
cdr3_aa: CASSLASGVNNEQFF
j_call: TRBJ2-1
d_call: TRBD2
clone_size: .
v_call: TRBV28

cdr3_nt: TGCGCCAGCAGCCAAGGTTGGCAAGGGTCTGGGGCCAACGTCCTGACTTTC
cdr3_aa: CASSQGWQGSGANVLTF
j_call: TRBJ2-6
d_call: .
clone_size: once
v_call: TRBV4-1

cdr3_nt: TGCAGCGTCTTAACAGGGAACACTGAAGCTTTCTTT
cdr3_aa: CSVLTGNTEAFF
j_call: TRBJ1-1
d_call: .
clone_size: .
v_call: TRBV29-1

cdr3_nt: TGTGCCAGCAGAAACGACAACAATCAGCCCCAGCATTTT
cdr3_aa: CASRNDNNQPQHF
j_call: TRBJ1-5
d_call: .
clone_size: .
v_call: TRBV28

cdr3_nt: TGTGCCAGCAGCGCCGCCACTCCTACAGGGACAGGGGGCTCCACCGGGGAGCTGTTTTTT
cdr3_aa: CASSAATPTGTGGSTGELFF
j_call: TRBJ2-2
d_call: TRBD1
clone_size: .
v_call: TRBV9

cdr3_nt: TGTGCCAGCAGATTAAGATCCCCTGAGGAGCAGTACTTC
cdr3_aa: CASRLRSPEEQYF
j_call: TRBJ2-7
d_call: .
clone_size: once
v_call: TRBV6-5

cdr3_nt: TGCGCCAGCAGTGATCATGGACCGCCGGGGGATACGCAGTATTTT
cdr3_aa: CASSDHGPPGDTQYF
j_call: TRBJ2-3
d_call: .
clone_size: .
v_call: TRBV10-2

cdr3_nt: TGTGCCAGCAGCTTGGGGACAGGGGATCAGCCCCAGCATTTT
cdr3_aa: CASSLGTGDQPQHF
j_call: TRBJ1-5
d_call: TRBD1
clone_size: few
v_call: TRBV13

cdr3_nt: TGTGCCAGCAGTCAAACTCAGGTGCGGGAGACCCAGTACTTC
cdr3_aa: CASSQTQVRETQYF
j_call: TRBJ2-5
d_call: .
clone_size: .
v_call: TRBV28

cdr3_nt: TGTGCCAGCTCACCACAAAGCGATTACCAAGAGACCCAGTACTTC
cdr3_aa: CASSPQSDYQETQYF
j_call: TRBJ2-5
d_call: .
clone_size: .
v_call: TRBV18

cdr3_nt: TGTGCCAGCAGCCCCGAGATCCGGGACAGGGGACCTGGTCAGCCCCAGCATTTT
cdr3_aa: CASSPEIRDRGPGQPQHF
j_call: TRBJ1-5
d_call: TRBD1
clone_size: .
v_call: TRBV5-4

cdr3_nt: TGTGCCAGCTCAGTCATACAGGGAGTCGAGGGCTACACCTTC
cdr3_aa: CASSVIQGVEGYTF
j_call: TRBJ1-2
d_call: .
clone_size: .
v_call: TRBV18

cdr3_nt: TGTGTCAGAAGCCCCGGGGGCGATGCTGACACCGAAGAGACCCAGTACTTC
cdr3_aa: CVRSPGGDADTEETQYF
j_call: TRBJ2-5
d_call: .
clone_size: .
v_call: TRBV7-5

cdr3_nt: TGTGCCAGCTCACCACTTAGATCTCAAGATCTAGCCAAAAACATTCAGTACTTC
cdr3_aa: CASSPLRSQDLAKNIQYF
j_call: TRBJ2-4
d_call: .
clone_size: .
v_call: TRBV18

cdr3_nt: TGTGCCATCGGTACAGGGGGTTCACCCCTCCACTTT
cdr3_aa: CAIGTGGSPLHF
j_call: TRBJ1-6
d_call: TRBD1
clone_size: once
v_call: TRBV10-3

cdr3_nt: TGTGCCACCAGCGTGGACAGGGAAGAGACCCAGTACTTC
cdr3_aa: CATSVDREETQYF
j_call: TRBJ2-5
d_call: TRBD1
clone_size: .
v_call: TRBV15